This paragraph reports one T cell receptor beta chain. These data originate in a study of technical replicates of blood from a few donors. The length of the CDR3 is 16 residues. Per germline, CDR1 GTSNPN and CDR2 SVGIG (reference sequence). V dropped 3 bases and J dropped 10; count of bases not matched to a gene: 10. Repertoires were generated with immunoSEQ multiplex PCR, while TCRdb's copy carries only in-frame clones and drops some. Here the sample spans about 83,000 clones, 92% being singletons. This clonotype originated in a human donor in good health. The chain has TRBV30 and TRBJ1-6; 12 bases are shared with TRBD1. Sequencing was carried out using T cells isolated from PBMCs. The chain's CDR3 is CAWRPPGQGAGSPLHF. The CDR3 DNA reads as TGTGCCTGGAGGCCCCCGGGACAGGGGGCTGGGTCACCCCTCCACTTT.